The T cell receptor (beta chain) described here comes from a study of response to subunit inactivated influenza vaccine. Trimming left V 5 bases short and J 4 bases short, with 12 bases between. CDR1 and CDR2 from the germline V gene are DFQATT and SNEGSKA (reference sequence). The CDR3 extends over 13 amino acids. MiXCR was run by TCRdb on the RT-PCR reads, yielding one entry per CDR3 protein. The sample records hundreds of thousands of distinct CDR3 sequences, under 20% being singletons. Broader study findings: Researchers suggested that each seasonal influenza vaccination recruits few new T cells.

Note on this clonotype: Antigen specificity is unknown.

This chain links TRBV20-1 with TRBJ2-1, with D perhaps TRBD1 or TRBD2 (5 bases each). The sequence came from a man aged 50 to 60 who received an inactivated influenza vaccine. The material sequenced was PBMCs from blood, taken less than 6 days after vaccination. The DNA for the CDR3 is TGCAGTGCTCAAGGGACGCTTTACAATGAGCAGTTCTTC. Protein sequence: CSAQGTLYNEQFF.